The 12 T cell receptor beta chains in this list originate from one sample, sequenced in a study of cytomegalovirus exposure and HLA in healthy donors. The study ran its PCR with 60 Vbeta and 13 Jbeta primers. TCRdb keeps only in-frame clones here, not all; method: immunoSEQ multiplex PCR. The data hold about 150,000 clones, with 60% to 85% observed a single time. The sample consisted of PBMCs. The receptors come from a man between 45 and 60 years old in good health and CMV-seropositive.

The V gene is TRBV11-2, the J gene TRBJ2-2; 13 nucleotides match TRBD2. V shed 5 bases and J 6 bases; nucleotides not matched to a gene: 9. Germline V gene data show CDR1 as SGHAT and CDR2 as FQNNGV. The CDR3 runs to 17 residues. CDR3 sequence: CASSVTSGRGGAGELFF. DNA for the CDR3: TGTGCCAGCAGCGTAACTAGCGGGAGGGGCGGGGCCGGGGAGCTGTTTTTT.

This clone was recorded once. The V and J genes are TRBV7-9 and TRBJ2-1, with 9 bases that match TRBD2. The V segment lost 5 bases and the J segment 0 bases; nucleotides outside the gene matches: 14. The CDR3 totals 19 residues. From germline, CDR1 is SEHNR and CDR2 FQNEAQ (reference sequence). The DNA of the CDR3 is TGTGCCAGCAGCCAACCTAGTAAAGCTAGCGGGGACTCCTACAATGAGCAGTTCTTC. This sequence encodes CASSQPSKASGDSYNEQFF.

The chain has TRBV13 and TRBJ2-3; unclear D gene. The CDR3 loop spans 13 amino acids. The V and J ends lost 5 bases and 1 base respectively, with 7 bases between them. Per germline, CDR1 PRHDT and CDR2 FYEKMQ (reference sequence). CDR3 residues: CASSRSGTDTQYF. DNA for the CDR3: TGTGCCAGCAGCCGCAGTGGCACAGATACGCAGTATTTT.

The chain links TRBV28 to TRBJ2-4; the match to TRBD1 covers 10 bases. The V gene's germline CDR1 is MDHEN and CDR2 SYDVKM. This CDR3 spans 18 amino acids. V lost 2 bases, J lost 0 bases, and 7 bases stayed unmatched. CDR3 coding DNA: TGTGCCAGCAGTTTAGGAAGACAGGGGGCAATAGCCAAAAACATTCAGTACTTC. As protein: CASSLGRQGAIAKNIQYF.

The V and J genes are TRBV11-2 and TRBJ1-1; tentative D call: TRBD1 (6 bases). The V gene's germline CDR1 is SGHAT and CDR2 FQNNGV. The CDR3 covers 15 residues. V was trimmed by 5 bases and J by 0 bases, leaving 13 bases between them. DNA of the CDR3: TGTGCCAGCAGCAAGGACAGTAGCCTGAACACTGAAGCTTTCTTT. Its translation is CASSKDSSLNTEAFF.

The chain combines TRBV30 with TRBJ2-7, with a tentative D call TRBD1 (5 bases). V was shortened by 1 base and J by 5 bases, with 12 bases between the two germline ends. From germline, CDR1 is GTSNPN and CDR2 SVGIG (reference sequence). The CDR3 consists of 13 residues. The CDR3 sequence is CAWSGQGLHEQYF. CDR3 DNA: TGTGCCTGGAGTGGCCAGGGCCTACACGAGCAGTACTTC.

Concerning this clone: Compared with germline, one end of the junction differs, possibly owing to a read error. The V and J genes are TRBV6-5 and TRBJ2-7; D is undetermined. The CDR3 runs 13 residues. The germline gives CDR1 MNHEY, CDR2 SVGAGI. CDR3 protein: CASSRGTYYGQYF. CDR3 nucleotide sequence: TGTGCCAGCAGTCGCGGAACTTACTACGGGCAGTACTTC.

The chain carries TRBV19 and TRBJ1-2; 7 nucleotides match TRBD1. CDR1 is LNHDA and CDR2 is SQIVND in the germline V gene (reference sequence). This CDR3 is 15 amino acids long. V lost 5 bases and J lost 4; bases outside the gene matches: 10. The CDR3 DNA reads as TGTGCCAGTAGTGCTTTGACAGGGCAGGGCTATGGCTACACCTTC. It yields the protein CASSALTGQGYGYTF.

The chain uses TRBV19 and TRBJ2-1; possibly TRBD1 for D (5 bases). The CDR3 is 13 amino acids. CDR1 is LNHDA and CDR2 is SQIVND in the germline V gene (reference sequence). The V gene lost 5 bases and the J gene lost 6 bases, with 11 bases spanning the gap. CDR3: CASSSFRVNEQFF. The CDR3 coding sequence is TGTGCCAGTAGTTCCTTCAGGGTCAATGAGCAGTTCTTC. The full variable domain, completed using reference TRBV19 and TRBJ2-1, is DGGITQSPKYLFRKEGQNVTLSCEQNLNHDAMYWYRQDPGQGLRLIYYSQIVNDFQKGDIAEGYSVSREKKESFPLTVTSAQKNPTAFYLCASSSFRVNEQFFGPGTRLTVL.

The chain employs TRBV10-3 and TRBJ2-1; 9 nucleotides line up with TRBD2. Germline lookup yields CDR1 ENHRY and CDR2 SYGVKD. The CDR3 is made up of 16 amino acids. V gave up 3 bases and J gave up 0 bases; unmatched junction bases: 3. The chain's CDR3 is CAISENSGSSYNEQFF. In DNA form, the CDR3 reads TGTGCCATCAGTGAAAATAGCGGGAGCTCCTACAATGAGCAGTTCTTC.

This sequence joins TRBV28 and TRBJ2-1; 10 bases are a match to TRBD2. The ends lost 5 bases at V and 2 bases at J; junction bases unmatched: 3. Germline V lookup: CDR1 MDHEN, CDR2 SYDVKM. The CDR3 spans 15 residues. The CDR3 reads CASSLGLAAYNEQFF. DNA for the CDR3: TGTGCCAGCAGTCTCGGACTAGCGGCCTACAATGAGCAGTTCTTC.

The CDR3 sequence: CASSLDTYSYGYTF. CDR3 in DNA: TGTGCCAGCAGCTTGGACACATACTCCTATGGCTACACCTTC. V is TRBV7-9 and J is TRBJ1-2, with TRBD1 as a possible D gene (5 bases). The CDR3 has 14 amino acids. Germline values: CDR1 SEHNR, CDR2 FQNEAQ (reference sequence). V lost 3 bases, J lost 4 bases, and 12 bases lay in between. Using reference TRBV7-9 and TRBJ1-2 for the parts outside the CDR3, the full variable domain is DTGVSQNPRHKITKRGQNVTFRCDPISEHNRLYWYRQTLGQGPEFLTYFQNEAQLEKSRLLSDRFSAERPKGSFSTLEIQRTEQGDSAMYLCASSLDTYSYGYTFGSGTRLTVV.